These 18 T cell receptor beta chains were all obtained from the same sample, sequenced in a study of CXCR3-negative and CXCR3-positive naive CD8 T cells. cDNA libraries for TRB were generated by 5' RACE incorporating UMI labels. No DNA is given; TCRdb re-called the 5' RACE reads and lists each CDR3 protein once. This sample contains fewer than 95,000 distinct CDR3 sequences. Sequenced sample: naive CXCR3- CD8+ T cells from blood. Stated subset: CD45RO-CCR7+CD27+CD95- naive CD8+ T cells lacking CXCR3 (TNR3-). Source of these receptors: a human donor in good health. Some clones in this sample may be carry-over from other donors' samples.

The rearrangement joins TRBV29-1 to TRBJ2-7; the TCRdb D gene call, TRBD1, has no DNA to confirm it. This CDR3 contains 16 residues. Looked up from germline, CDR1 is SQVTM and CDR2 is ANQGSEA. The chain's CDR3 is CSVEEGTGGVTYEQYF.

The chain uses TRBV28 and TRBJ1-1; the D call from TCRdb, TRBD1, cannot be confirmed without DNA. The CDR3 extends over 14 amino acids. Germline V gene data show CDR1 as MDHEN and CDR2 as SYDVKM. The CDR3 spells CASSLNRGQSEAFF.

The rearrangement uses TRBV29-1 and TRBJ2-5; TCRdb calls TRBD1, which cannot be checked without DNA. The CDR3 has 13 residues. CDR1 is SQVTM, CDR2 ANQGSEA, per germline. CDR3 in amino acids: CSASGQGGETQYF.

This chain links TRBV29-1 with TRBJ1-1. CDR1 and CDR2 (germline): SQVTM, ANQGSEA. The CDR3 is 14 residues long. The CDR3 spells CSVEWVGSHTEAFF.

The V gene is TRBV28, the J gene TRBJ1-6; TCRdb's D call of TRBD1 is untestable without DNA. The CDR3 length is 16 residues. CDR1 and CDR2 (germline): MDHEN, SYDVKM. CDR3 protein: CASSLRARQHNSPLHF.

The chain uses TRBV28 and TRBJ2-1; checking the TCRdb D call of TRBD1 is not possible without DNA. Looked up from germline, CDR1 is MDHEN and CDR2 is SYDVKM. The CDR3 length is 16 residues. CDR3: CASSFYWDKSYNEQFF.

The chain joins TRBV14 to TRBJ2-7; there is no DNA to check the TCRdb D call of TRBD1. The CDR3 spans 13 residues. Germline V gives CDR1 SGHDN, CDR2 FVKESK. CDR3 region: CASSLQRDREEYF.

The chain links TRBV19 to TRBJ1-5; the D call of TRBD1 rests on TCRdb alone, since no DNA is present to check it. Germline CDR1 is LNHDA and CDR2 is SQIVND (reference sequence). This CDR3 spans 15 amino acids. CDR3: CASSPMGQGNQPQHF. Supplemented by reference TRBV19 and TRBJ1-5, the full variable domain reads DGGITQSPKYLFRKEGQNVTLSCEQNLNHDAMYWYRQDPGQGLRLIYYSQIVNDFQKGDIAEGYSVSREKKESFPLTVTSAQKNPTAFYLCASSPMGQGNQPQHFGDGTRLSIL.

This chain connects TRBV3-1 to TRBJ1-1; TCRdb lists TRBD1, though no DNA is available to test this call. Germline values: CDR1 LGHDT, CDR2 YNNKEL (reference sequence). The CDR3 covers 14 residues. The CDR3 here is CASSQEGPGTEAFF.

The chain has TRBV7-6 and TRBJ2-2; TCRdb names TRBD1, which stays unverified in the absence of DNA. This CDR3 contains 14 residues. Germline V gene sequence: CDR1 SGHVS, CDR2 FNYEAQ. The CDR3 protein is CASSLAGSGGELFF.

CDR3 sequence reads: CATSDYAANTGELFF. V and J are TRBV24-1 and TRBJ2-2. Germline assignment: CDR1 KGHDR and CDR2 SFDVKD. This CDR3 has 15 residues.

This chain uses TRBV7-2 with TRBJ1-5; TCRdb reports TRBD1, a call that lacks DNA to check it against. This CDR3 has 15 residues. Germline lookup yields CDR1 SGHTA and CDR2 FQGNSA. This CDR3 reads CASSPGTDLNQPQHF.

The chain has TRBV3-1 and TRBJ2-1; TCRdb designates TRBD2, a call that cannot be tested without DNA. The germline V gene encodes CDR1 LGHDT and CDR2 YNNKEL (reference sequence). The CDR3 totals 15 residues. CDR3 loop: CASSPTSGDYNEQFF.

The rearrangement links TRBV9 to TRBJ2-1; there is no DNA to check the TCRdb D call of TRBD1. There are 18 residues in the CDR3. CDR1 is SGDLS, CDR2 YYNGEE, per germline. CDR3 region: CASRVGYAETDRADEQFF. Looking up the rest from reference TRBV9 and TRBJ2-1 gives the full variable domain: DSGVTQTPKHLITATGQRVTLRCSPRSGDLSVYWYQQSLDQGLQFLIQYYNGEERAKGNILERFSAQQFPDLHSELNLSSLELGDSALYFCASRVGYAETDRADEQFFGPGTRLTVL.

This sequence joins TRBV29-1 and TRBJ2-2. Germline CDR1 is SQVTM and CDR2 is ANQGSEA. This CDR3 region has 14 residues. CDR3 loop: CSVESGMNTGELFF.

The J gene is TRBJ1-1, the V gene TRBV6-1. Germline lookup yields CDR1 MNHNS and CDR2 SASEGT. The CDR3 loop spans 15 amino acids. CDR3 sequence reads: CASSELEGFNTEAFF.

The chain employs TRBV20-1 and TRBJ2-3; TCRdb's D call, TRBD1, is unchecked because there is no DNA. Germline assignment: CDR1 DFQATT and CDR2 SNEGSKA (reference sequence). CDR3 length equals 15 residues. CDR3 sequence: CSASDIWGAEDTQYF.

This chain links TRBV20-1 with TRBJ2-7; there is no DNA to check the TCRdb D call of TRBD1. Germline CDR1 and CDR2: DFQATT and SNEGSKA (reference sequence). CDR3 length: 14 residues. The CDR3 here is CSASRTRGSDEQYF.